Presented here are 21 T cell receptor beta chains from one specimen sequenced in a study of T cell responses to AZD1222 COVID-19 vaccine (dated by TCRdb to the early 2020s). Library generation was performed with the immunoSEQ multiplex PCR assay. As stored in TCRdb, this immuneACCESS dataset retains in-frame rearrangements with V and J assigned. A fraction of the clones does not appear; measured against another copy, unresolved V genes explain less than half of the discrepancy, and the remainder lacks a known reason. The sample profile shows roughly 110,000 clones; 75% to 90% of them were found once. The top ten constitute 3.5% to 4.5% of the sample. In light of the paper, this sample's time point label describes: baseline before first vaccination. The sample was peripheral blood, taken on day 0 of AZD1222 vaccination. The origin of the receptors is an adult in good health.

This sequence joins TRBV4-1 and TRBJ1-5; D uncertain. The CDR3 extends over 15 amino acids. V lost 2 bases to trimming and J lost 2 bases, with 10 bases between them. Germline V lookup: CDR1 MGHRA, CDR2 YSYEKL. The CDR3 region has the DNA TGCGCCAGCAGCCAACCCGTACTAGGCAATCAGCCCCAGCATTTT. Protein: CASSQPVLGNQPQHF.

J is TRBJ2-7 and V is TRBV25-1; 10 bases map to TRBD1. J was trimmed by 4 bases and V by 2 bases; bases with no gene match: 5. The CDR3 is 15 residues long. Germline V gives CDR1 MGHDK, CDR2 SYGVNS. CDR3 residues: CASSEHGTGAYEQYF. CDR3 DNA sequence: TGTGCCAGCAGTGAACACGGGACAGGGGCTTACGAGCAGTACTTC.

V usage is TRBV19 and J usage is TRBJ2-7; TRBD1 matches at 7 bases. The CDR3 has 15 residues. Germline CDR1 and CDR2: LNHDA and SQIVND (reference sequence). The J segment lost 0 bases and the V segment lost 7 bases, leaving 9 bases of the junction unmatched. CDR3 amino acids: CASTLSKGASYEQYF. The DNA for the CDR3 is TGTGCCAGTACCCTCTCAAAGGGGGCCTCCTACGAGCAGTACTTC. The entire variable domain, with the rest obtained from reference TRBV19 and TRBJ2-7, is as follows: DGGITQSPKYLFRKEGQNVTLSCEQNLNHDAMYWYRQDPGQGLRLIYYSQIVNDFQKGDIAEGYSVSREKKESFPLTVTSAQKNPTAFYLCASTLSKGASYEQYFGPGTRLTVT.

The chain links TRBV6-5 to TRBJ1-4; tentatively, D is TRBD1 (5 bases). This CDR3 is 15 amino acids long. Per germline, CDR1 MNHEY and CDR2 SVGAGI. V lost 2 bases and J 8 bases, leaving 15 bases between the germline ends. The CDR3 is CASSYASGEHEKLFF. Here the CDR3 DNA reads TGTGCCAGCAGTTACGCTTCGGGGGAGCACGAAAAACTGTTTTTT.

The rearrangement links TRBV2 to TRBJ1-6; tentatively, D is TRBD1 (6 bases). This CDR3 has 14 amino acids. CDR1 is SNHLY and CDR2 is FYNNEI in the germline V gene. Trimming pared 6 bases from V and 7 bases from J, leaving 13 bases between. In DNA form, the CDR3 reads TGTGCCAGCAGCACGACAGGTAGCAATTCACCCCTCCACTTT. This sequence encodes CASSTTGSNSPLHF. Looking up the rest from reference TRBV2 and TRBJ1-6 gives the full variable domain: EPEVTQTPSHQVTQMGQEVILRCVPISNHLYFYWYRQILGQKVEFLVSFYNNEISEKSEIFDDQFSVERPDGSNFTLKIRSTKLEDSAMYFCASSTTGSNSPLHFGNGTRLTVT.

The table lists this clone with a count of one. The rearrangement joins TRBV19 to TRBJ1-2; tentatively, D is TRBD1 (6 bases). This CDR3 has 15 residues. From germline, CDR1 is LNHDA and CDR2 SQIVND (reference sequence). V shed 2 bases and J shed 4 bases, with 14 bases lying between them. The CDR3 DNA reads as TGTGCCAGTAGTATAACCACAGGGCAAGGCTATGGCTACACCTTC. Amino acid sequence: CASSITTGQGYGYTF. Filled out from reference TRBV19 and TRBJ1-2, the complete variable domain reads DGGITQSPKYLFRKEGQNVTLSCEQNLNHDAMYWYRQDPGQGLRLIYYSQIVNDFQKGDIAEGYSVSREKKESFPLTVTSAQKNPTAFYLCASSITTGQGYGYTFGSGTRLTVV.

The J gene is TRBJ1-2, the V gene TRBV5-1, with a tentative D call TRBD1 (5 bases). The CDR3 extends over 15 amino acids. V lost 4 bases, J lost 4 bases, and 17 bases lay in between. Germline assignment: CDR1 SGHRS and CDR2 YFSETQ. Here the CDR3 DNA reads TGCGCCAGCAGCGCCAGCTTGACGGGGGGCTATGGCTACACCTTC. Its translation is CASSASLTGGYGYTF.

The chain couples TRBV5-1 to TRBJ1-1, with a tentative D call TRBD1 (5 bases). The CDR3 covers 13 residues. Trimming cost V 2 bases and J 4 bases, with 9 bases left between them. Germline V lookup: CDR1 SGHRS, CDR2 YFSETQ. CDR3 sequence reads: CASSFQGSTEAFF. The CDR3 DNA follows: TGCGCCAGCAGCTTTCAGGGAAGCACTGAAGCTTTCTTT.

CDR3: CASSTPGQGMSGYTF. The CDR3 region has the DNA TGTGCCAGTAGTACCCCGGGACAGGGAATGAGCGGCTACACCTTC. The chain is built from TRBV19 and TRBJ1-2; TRBD1 matches at 9 bases. The trim removed 4 bases at V and 8 bases at J, leaving 11 bases unmatched. The CDR3 runs 15 residues. Germline V gives CDR1 LNHDA, CDR2 SQIVND (reference sequence). The variable domain in full, with the rest retrieved from reference TRBV19 and TRBJ1-2, is DGGITQSPKYLFRKEGQNVTLSCEQNLNHDAMYWYRQDPGQGLRLIYYSQIVNDFQKGDIAEGYSVSREKKESFPLTVTSAQKNPTAFYLCASSTPGQGMSGYTFGSGTRLTVV.

The J gene is TRBJ1-1, the V gene TRBV6-6, with TRBD1 matching over 9 bases. This CDR3 is built from 15 residues. The V and J ends lost 8 bases and 1 base, in that order; junction bases with no gene match: 8. Germline V gene data show CDR1 as MNHNY and CDR2 as SVGAGI (reference sequence). This chain's CDR3 is CASEPGQGTNTEAFF. CDR3 sequence (DNA): TGTGCCAGCGAACCGGGACAGGGAACGAACACTGAAGCTTTCTTT.

This clone has just a few counts. The V call is TRBV4-3, the J call TRBJ1-1; D gene uncertain. The V gene lost 3 bases and the J gene lost 1 base, with 12 bases spanning the gap. Looked up from germline, CDR1 is LGHNA and CDR2 is YSLEER. The CDR3 sequence is 15 residues long. CDR3 in DNA: TGCGCCAGCAGCCATTGGCTGGTTGGGAACACTGAAGCTTTCTTT. Translating gives CASSHWLVGNTEAFF.

The rearrangement uses TRBV12-3 or TRBV12-4 and TRBJ2-1, with D tentatively TRBD1 (5 bases). The CDR3 sequence is 12 residues long. Between the trimmed V and J ends, which lost 7 bases and 4 bases, there was a span of 8 bases. The CDR3 sequence is CASTAGYNEQFF. The CDR3 DNA sequence: TGTGCCAGCACCGCAGGGTACAATGAGCAGTTCTTC.

The chain joins TRBV18 to TRBJ2-6; TRBD1 matches at 10 bases. The CDR3 has 19 amino acids. V trimming: 3 bases; J trimming: 1 base; junction bases outside the gene matches: 9. The germline V gene has CDR1 KGHSH and CDR2 LQKENI. Here the CDR3 DNA reads TGTGCCAGCTCACCGCTCCTCGGACAGGGGGAGTCTGGGGCCAACGTCCTGACTTTC. Translation: CASSPLLGQGESGANVLTF.

The chain employs TRBV24-1 and TRBJ1-5; the match to TRBD1 covers 8 bases. The trim removed 7 bases at V and 7 bases at J, leaving 5 bases unmatched. CDR1 and CDR2 from the germline V gene are KGHDR and SFDVKD. This CDR3 contains 13 residues. The DNA of the CDR3 is TGTGCCACCAGGTGGGACAGGCGACAGCCCCAGCATTTT. Its protein product is CATRWDRRQPQHF.

This chain joins TRBV20-1 and TRBJ2-5, with 8 positions matching TRBD2. CDR1 and CDR2 from the germline V gene are DFQATT and SNEGSKA (reference sequence). Trimming cost V 3 bases and J 5 bases; bases outside gene matches: 8. The length of the CDR3 is 14 residues. The CDR3 reads CSASDGGAFETQYF. CDR3 sequence (DNA): TGCAGTGCTAGTGACGGGGGGGCCTTTGAGACCCAGTACTTC.

V usage is TRBV27 and J usage is TRBJ1-5; tentatively, D is TRBD1 (6 bases). The germline V gene has CDR1 MNHEY and CDR2 SMNVEV (reference sequence). The CDR3 is made up of 15 amino acids. V was cut by 3 bases and J by 7 bases, with 16 bases left in between. CDR3 loop: CASSLKGGRAQPQHF. In DNA form, the CDR3 reads TGTGCCAGCAGTTTGAAGGGGGGCAGGGCGCAGCCCCAGCATTTT.

This sequence joins TRBV28 and TRBJ2-1; D unresolved. With 3 bases removed from V and 8 bases from J, the gap between germline ends came to 17 bases. The CDR3 totals 15 residues. The germline V gene encodes CDR1 MDHEN and CDR2 SYDVKM. The CDR3 DNA sequence: TGTGCCAGCAGTTTGGGAAACCGGTGGCTCGATGAGCAGTTCTTC. It specifies CASSLGNRWLDEQFF.

The V call is TRBV9, the J call TRBJ2-3, with 8 bases that match TRBD2. V was pared by 0 bases and J by 3 bases, with 3 bases of the junction left unmatched. CDR1 is SGDLS, CDR2 YYNGEE, per germline. The CDR3 sequence is 15 residues long. CDR3 amino acids: CASSVDQRETDTQYF. For the CDR3, the DNA is TGTGCCAGCAGCGTAGACCAGCGGGAGACAGATACGCAGTATTTT.

V usage is TRBV5-5 and J usage is TRBJ1-4; D unclear. CDR1 and CDR2 (germline): SGHKS, YYEKEE (reference sequence). V lost 1 base to trimming and J lost 7 bases, with 14 bases between them. The CDR3 spans 15 residues. The CDR3 bases are TGTGCCAGCAGCTTGTCAGCCGGAGAGGGTGAAAAACTGTTTTTT. Protein: CASSLSAGEGEKLFF.

The CDR3 region is CASSYGDTGELFF. CDR3 nucleotides: TGTGCCAGCAGTTACGGGGACACCGGGGAGCTGTTTTTT. The V gene is TRBV6-5, the J gene TRBJ2-2; D remains unclear. Germline CDR1 MNHEY, CDR2 SVGAGI. V was trimmed by 2 bases and J by 3 bases, leaving 4 bases between them. The CDR3 is 13 residues long.

Details on this clone: An end of the junction does not agree with germline; a read error may underlie this. The chain employs TRBV4-3 and TRBJ1-1, with TRBD1 identical over 7 bases. CDR3 length equals 17 residues. CDR1 is LGHNA and CDR2 is YSLEER in the germline V gene. The CDR3 nucleotides are TGCGCCAGCAGCCAAGTCCCAGCCGGGACAGTGAACGCTGAAGCTTTCTTT. Translating gives CASSQVPAGTVNAEAFF.